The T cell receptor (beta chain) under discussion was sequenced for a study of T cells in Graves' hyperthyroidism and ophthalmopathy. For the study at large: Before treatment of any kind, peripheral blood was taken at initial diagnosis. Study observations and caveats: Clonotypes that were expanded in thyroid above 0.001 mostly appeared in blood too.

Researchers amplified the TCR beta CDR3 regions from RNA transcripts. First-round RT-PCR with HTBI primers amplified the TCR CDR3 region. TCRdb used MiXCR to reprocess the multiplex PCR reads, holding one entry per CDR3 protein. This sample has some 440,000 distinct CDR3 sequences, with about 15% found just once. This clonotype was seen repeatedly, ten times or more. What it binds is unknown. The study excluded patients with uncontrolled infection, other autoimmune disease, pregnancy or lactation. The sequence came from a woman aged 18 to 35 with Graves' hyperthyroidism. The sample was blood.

In DNA form, the CDR3 reads TGTGCCAGCAGTTCCTCTAGCGGGAGACCCTACAATGAGCAGTTCTTC. This codes for CASSSSSGRPYNEQFF. The chain has TRBV6-5 and TRBJ2-1, with TRBD2 matching 10 bases. The germline gives CDR1 MNHEY, CDR2 SVGAGI. This CDR3 spans 16 amino acids. J gave up 2 bases and V 4 bases, and 5 bases lay outside the gene matches.